This TCR beta chain is from a study of T cell responses to AZD1222 COVID-19 vaccine. Study-wide results and caveats: CD4 TCRs linked to vaccination spanned spike, dominating at 160-218 and 743-854. Sampling captured repertoires only after the peak T cell response. Reports say nearly half of spike-specific TCRs go after unmutated variant regions.

As regards this clone: Its antigen is currently unknown.

This CDR3 has 14 amino acids. CDR1 and CDR2 (germline): SGHKS, YYEKEE (reference sequence). V shed 4 bases and J shed 5 bases, with 16 bases lying between them. TCRdb's copy holds only in-frame clones and misses some; the assay was immunoSEQ multiplex PCR. The table includes tens of thousands of clones, 80% to 90% detected once. This chain uses TRBV5-5 with TRBJ2-7, with D tentatively TRBD2 (6 bases). Source: peripheral blood, taken 28 days after the second AZD1222 dose. This clonotype was sampled from an adult who received the AZD1222 COVID-19 vaccine. The CDR3 spells CASSARTISNEQYF. The CDR3 DNA reads TGTGCCAGCAGCGCTAGGACTATTTCGAACGAGCAGTACTTC.